These 12 T cell receptor beta chains originate from one sample sequenced in a study of OX40 agonist ivuxolimab in advanced cancers. The protocol used for the library was the immunoSEQ multiplex PCR assay. This immuneACCESS table, as held by TCRdb, lists in-frame sequences with V and J called but not all clones. Of the missing ones, under half trace to an unresolved V gene in checked studies; the others have no known cause. Counted in this sample were about 15,000 clones; about 81% of them appeared once. The biggest ten clones account for about 30% of the sample. The starting material was CD4+ or CD8+ T cells sorted from blood, obtained in a trial of the OX40 agonist ivuxolimab. Receptors were obtained from an adult with an advanced solid tumor such as melanoma, head and neck, liver or kidney cancer.

This chain links TRBV7-9 with TRBJ2-3; D remains ambiguous. V lost 5 bases and J 1 base, leaving 16 bases between the germline ends. This CDR3 region has 16 residues. CDR1 SEHNR and CDR2 FQNEAQ come from the germline V gene (reference sequence). Here the CDR3 DNA reads TGTGCCAGCAGCCCCGAGAAAAGCGCCCGCACAGATACGCAGTATTTT. Its protein is CASSPEKSARTDTQYF.

This chain links TRBV27 with TRBJ2-7; 8 bases are a match to TRBD1. J gave up 3 bases and V 8 bases, and 3 bases lay outside the gene matches. The CDR3 is 12 residues long. Germline CDR1 and CDR2: MNHEY and SMNVEV (reference sequence). The CDR3 is CASGQGRYEQYF. For the CDR3, the DNA is TGTGCCAGCGGACAGGGCCGCTACGAGCAGTACTTC.

This sequence joins TRBV13 and TRBJ2-2; a weak D match, TRBD2 (6 bases). Germline CDR1 reads PRHDT; CDR2 reads FYEKMQ (reference sequence). V lost 1 base and J lost 2, with 11 bases in between. This CDR3 spans 16 amino acids. The CDR3 loop is CASSLEGTGNTGELFF. The CDR3 DNA sequence: TGTGCCAGCAGCTTAGAGGGGACTGGAAACACCGGGGAGCTGTTTTTT.

The V gene is TRBV7-8, the J gene TRBJ2-1; 10 bases align to TRBD2. V gave up 1 base and J gave up 6 bases; unmatched junction bases: 6. CDR1 SGHVS and CDR2 FQNEAQ come from the germline V gene. This CDR3 spans 16 amino acids. The CDR3 DNA follows: TGTGCCAGCAGCTTAGGGCTAGCGGGAGTTCTCAATGAGCAGTTCTTC. It yields the protein CASSLGLAGVLNEQFF.

Only one count was recorded for this clone. The V call is TRBV6-1, the J call TRBJ2-1, with D uncertain. Germline CDR1 is MNHNS and CDR2 is SASEGT. V was pared by 1 base and J by 6 bases, with 10 bases between. CDR3 length: 14 amino acids. CDR3 coding DNA: TGTGCCAGCAGTGAAGAGTACAGACTCAATGAGCAGTTCTTC. This codes for CASSEEYRLNEQFF.

This chain connects TRBV5-1 to TRBJ2-7; TRBD1 matches 8 bases. V shed 1 base and J 1 base; nucleotides not matched to a gene: 4. Germline CDR1 is SGHRS and CDR2 is YFSETQ. The CDR3 covers 15 residues. For the CDR3, the DNA is TGCGCCAGCAGCTTGCAGACAGGGGCGTCCTACGAGCAGTACTTC. Its protein is CASSLQTGASYEQYF.

This chain links TRBV30 with TRBJ1-1, with D unclear. The CDR3 loop spans 14 amino acids. V shed 3 bases and J shed 5 bases, with 16 bases lying between them. Germline CDR1 is GTSNPN and CDR2 is SVGIG (reference sequence). CDR3: CAWRDRHSRTEAFF. As DNA, the CDR3 is TGTGCCTGGAGGGACCGACACTCCAGGACTGAAGCTTTCTTT.

The chain has TRBV9 and TRBJ2-2; 7 bases map to TRBD2. J lost 1 base, V lost 2 bases, and 20 bases had no gene match. Germline CDR1 and CDR2: SGDLS and YYNGEE. The CDR3 length is 21 residues. As DNA, the CDR3 is TGTGCCAGCAGCGTCTCCAGCGCGGGGGAAATCGGTAGCGGGAACACCGGGGAGCTGTTTTTT. Its translation: CASSVSSAGEIGSGNTGELFF.

The genes are TRBV27 and TRBJ2-7; 13 nucleotides match TRBD2. This CDR3 has 15 residues. Losses at the gene ends were 4 bases for V and 4 bases for J; bases not matched to a gene: 4. CDR1 and CDR2 from the germline V gene are MNHEY and SMNVEV (reference sequence). In DNA form, the CDR3 reads TGTGCCAGCAGTTCCAAACTAGCGGGAGGGTACGAGCAGTACTTC. It encodes CASSSKLAGGYEQYF.

The chain combines TRBV10-2 with TRBJ2-1; D may be TRBD2 (5 bases). CDR3 length: 14 residues. The V and J ends lost 1 base and 6 bases respectively, with 10 bases between them. Germline V lookup: CDR1 WSHSY, CDR2 SAAADI. CDR3 region: CASSELIGSNEQFF. The CDR3 nucleotides read TGCGCCAGCAGTGAGTTGATAGGGAGCAATGAGCAGTTCTTC.

This clone was observed a few times. This chain uses TRBV7-3 with TRBJ2-4, with D unclear. Germline assignment: CDR1 SGHTA and CDR2 FQGTGA. The CDR3 length is 16 residues. Trimming stripped 2 bases from V and 0 bases from J, with 11 bases between. The CDR3 loop reads CASSLLCRLAKNIQYF. The CDR3 bases are TGTGCCAGCAGCTTACTGTGCAGGTTAGCCAAAAACATTCAGTACTTC.

V usage is TRBV28 and J usage is TRBJ2-1; TRBD1 might be the D (6 bases). Looked up from germline, CDR1 is MDHEN and CDR2 is SYDVKM. Trimming pared 7 bases from V and 4 bases from J, leaving 20 bases between. CDR3 size: 16 residues. The CDR3 loop reads CASTFIPRTVYNEQFF. The CDR3 nucleotides read TGTGCCAGCACCTTTATCCCCAGGACAGTATACAATGAGCAGTTCTTC.